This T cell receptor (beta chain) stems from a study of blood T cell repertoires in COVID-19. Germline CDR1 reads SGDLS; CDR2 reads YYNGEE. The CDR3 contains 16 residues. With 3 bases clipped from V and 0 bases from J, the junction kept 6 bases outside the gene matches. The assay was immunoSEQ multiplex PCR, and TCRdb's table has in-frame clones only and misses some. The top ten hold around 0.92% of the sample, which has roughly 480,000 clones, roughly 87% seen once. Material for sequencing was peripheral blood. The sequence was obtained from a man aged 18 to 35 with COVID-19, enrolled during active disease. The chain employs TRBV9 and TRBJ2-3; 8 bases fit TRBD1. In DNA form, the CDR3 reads TGTGCCAGCAGCGCTGCGGACAGGGATAGCACAGATACGCAGTATTTT. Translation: CASSAADRDSTDTQYF.